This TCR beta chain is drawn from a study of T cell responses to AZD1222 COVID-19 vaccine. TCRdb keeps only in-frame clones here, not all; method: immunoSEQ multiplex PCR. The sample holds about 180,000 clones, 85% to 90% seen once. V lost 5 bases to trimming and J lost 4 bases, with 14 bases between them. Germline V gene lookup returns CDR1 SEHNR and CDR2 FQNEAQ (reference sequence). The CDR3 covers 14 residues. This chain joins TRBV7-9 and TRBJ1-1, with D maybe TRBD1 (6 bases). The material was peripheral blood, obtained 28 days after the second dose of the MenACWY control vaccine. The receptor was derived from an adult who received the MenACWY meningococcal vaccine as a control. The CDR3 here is CASSHARTVTEAFF. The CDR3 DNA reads TGTGCCAGCAGCCACGCTCGGACAGTCACTGAAGCTTTCTTT.